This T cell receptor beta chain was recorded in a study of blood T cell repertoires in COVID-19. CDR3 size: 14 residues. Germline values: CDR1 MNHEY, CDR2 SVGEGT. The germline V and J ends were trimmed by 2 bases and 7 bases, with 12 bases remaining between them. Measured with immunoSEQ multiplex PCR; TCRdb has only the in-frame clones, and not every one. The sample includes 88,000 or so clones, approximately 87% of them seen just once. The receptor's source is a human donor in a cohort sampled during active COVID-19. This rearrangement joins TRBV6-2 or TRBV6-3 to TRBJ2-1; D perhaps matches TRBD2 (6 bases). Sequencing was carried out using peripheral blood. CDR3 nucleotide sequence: TGTGCCAGCAGTTACCAGTTGGGGAGGAATGAGCAGTTCTTC. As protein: CASSYQLGRNEQFF.